The 14 T cell receptor beta chains presented below share a single source sample, sequenced in a study of control samples from healthy donors and cancer patients. TCRdb's table, derived via immunoSEQ multiplex PCR, lists solely in-frame clones and lacks some. The sample holds about 210,000 clones. The sample consisted of blood. The source is a woman in her twenties or thirties in good health.

This sequence joins TRBV2 and TRBJ1-1; 9 bases line up with TRBD1. Germline loops: CDR1 SNHLY, CDR2 FYNNEI. V dropped 4 bases and J dropped 5; count of bases not matched to a gene: 8. The CDR3 covers 15 residues. CDR3 residues: CASSVRTGAVTEAFF. CDR3 bases: TGTGCCAGCAGTGTACGGACAGGGGCCGTAACTGAAGCTTTCTTT.

Comment on this clone: This sample includes further DNA sequences coding for the same CDR3. The genes are TRBV5-6 and TRBJ1-3; possible D gene TRBD1, 5 bases. The CDR3 loop spans 14 amino acids. The V end lost 1 base, the J end lost 3 bases, and 8 bases lay between the germline ends. CDR1 is SGHDT, CDR2 YYEEEE, per germline. The CDR3 is CASSLRQYGNTIYF. The CDR3 region has the DNA TGTGCCAGCAGCTTGCGACAGTATGGAAACACCATATATTTT.

The chain recombines TRBV5-6 with TRBJ1-3, with 7 nucleotides matching TRBD1. The CDR3 is 15 amino acids. CDR1 and CDR2 from the germline V gene are SGHDT and YYEEEE. The trim removed 4 bases at V and 5 bases at J, leaving 9 bases unmatched. CDR3 protein: CASSPSGGSRNTIYF. In DNA form, the CDR3 reads TGTGCCAGCAGCCCTTCAGGGGGTTCGAGAAACACCATATATTTT.

This rearrangement joins TRBV19 to TRBJ1-1; a weak D match, TRBD1 (5 bases). The CDR3 contains 11 residues. The ends were cut back, 9 bases at V and 8 bases at J, with 13 bases in the middle. Germline V lookup: CDR1 LNHDA, CDR2 SQIVND (reference sequence). The CDR3 DNA sequence: TGTGCCAGCGGGACTGATCGAGAAGCTTTCTTT. Amino acid sequence: CASGTDREAFF. Full variable domain (rest looked up from reference TRBV19 and TRBJ1-1): DGGITQSPKYLFRKEGQNVTLSCEQNLNHDAMYWYRQDPGQGLRLIYYSQIVNDFQKGDIAEGYSVSREKKESFPLTVTSAQKNPTAFYLCASGTDREAFFGQGTRLTVV.

This sequence joins TRBV12-3 or TRBV12-4 and TRBJ2-7; D is undetermined. The ends were cut back, 2 bases at V and 7 bases at J, with 6 bases in the middle. This CDR3 is 11 amino acids long. CDR3 in amino acids: CASSLSREQYF. DNA for the CDR3: TGTGCCAGCAGTTTATCGAGGGAGCAGTACTTC.

The chain carries TRBV5-1 and TRBJ2-7; a possible D gene is TRBD1 (6 bases). The CDR3 is made up of 14 amino acids. Germline V gene sequence: CDR1 SGHRS, CDR2 YFSETQ. The V gene lost 5 bases and the J gene lost 3 bases, with 15 bases spanning the gap. CDR3: CASRPQGTLYEQYF. CDR3 DNA: TGCGCCAGCAGACCTCAGGGGACCCTCTACGAGCAGTACTTC.

This chain joins TRBV28 and TRBJ2-3, with 12 bases lining up with TRBD1. From germline, CDR1 is MDHEN and CDR2 SYDVKM. Trimming at V came to 8 bases and at J to 5 bases, leaving 2 bases not matched to a gene. The CDR3 contains 13 residues. CDR3 nucleotide sequence: TGTGCCAGCCGGGACAGGGGGCAAGATACGCAGTATTTT. Amino acid sequence: CASRDRGQDTQYF.

The rearrangement uses TRBV5-1 and TRBJ2-7; D call uncertain. Trimming removed 0 bases at V and 9 bases at J, with 19 bases between. Looked up from germline, CDR1 is SGHRS and CDR2 is YFSETQ. This CDR3 is 15 amino acids long. The CDR3 loop is CASSLGRTPSQAQYF. The CDR3 bases are TGCGCCAGCAGCTTGGGACGGACCCCGAGCCAGGCGCAGTACTTC.

The CDR3 spells CASSQGQSGANVLTF. CDR3 bases: TGCGCCAGCAGCCAAGGCCAGTCCGGGGCCAACGTCCTGACTTTC. This rearrangement joins TRBV4-1 to TRBJ2-6, with no clear D. Trimming cost V 1 base and J 4 bases, with 8 bases left between them. The CDR3 runs 15 residues. The germline CDR1 and CDR2 sequences are MGHRA and YSYEKL.

The chain is built from TRBV15 and TRBJ2-6; D unclear. Looked up from germline, CDR1 is LNHNV and CDR2 is YYDKDF (reference sequence). Trimming shortened V by 6 bases and J by 0 bases, and 18 bases separated the two germline ends. The CDR3 covers 18 residues. CDR3 in DNA: TGTGCCACCAGTGACGGCGGCTTCCCCACCTCTGGGGCCAACGTCCTGACTTTC. Its protein product is CATSDGGFPTSGANVLTF.

This chain connects TRBV5-1 to TRBJ1-6; D is ambiguous. The CDR3 is 14 residues long. The V end lost 2 bases, the J end lost 4 bases, and 7 bases lay between the germline ends. From germline, CDR1 is SGHRS and CDR2 YFSETQ. This chain's CDR3 is CASSFNEYNSPLHF. The CDR3 bases are TGCGCCAGCAGCTTTAACGAGTATAATTCACCCCTCCACTTT.

A word on this clone: Other DNA sequences in this specimen translate into the identical CDR3. The rearrangement joins TRBV7-9 to TRBJ1-2; D remains ambiguous. V was cut by 5 bases and J by 6 bases, with 13 bases left in between. This CDR3 is built from 13 residues. From germline, CDR1 is SEHNR and CDR2 FQNEAQ (reference sequence). The CDR3 DNA is TGTGCCAGCAGCGATTTTTATTCGGATGGCTACACCTTC. It yields the protein CASSDFYSDGYTF.

V and J are TRBV5-6 and TRBJ1-2; D is uncertain. CDR1 is SGHDT, CDR2 YYEEEE, per germline. This CDR3 region has 11 residues. Deletions cut 1 base from V and 4 bases from J, with 2 bases between. The CDR3 nucleotides read TGTGCCAGCAGCTTGCGCTATGGCTACACCTTC. Its protein is CASSLRYGYTF.

This chain connects TRBV2 to TRBJ2-7; D remains unclear. Germline CDR1 and CDR2: SNHLY and FYNNEI. V lost 3 bases and J 6 bases, leaving 12 bases between the germline ends. The CDR3 loop spans 13 amino acids. CDR3: CASSDRPLGEQYF. The CDR3 region has the DNA TGTGCCAGCAGTGACCGACCGCTGGGCGAGCAGTACTTC.